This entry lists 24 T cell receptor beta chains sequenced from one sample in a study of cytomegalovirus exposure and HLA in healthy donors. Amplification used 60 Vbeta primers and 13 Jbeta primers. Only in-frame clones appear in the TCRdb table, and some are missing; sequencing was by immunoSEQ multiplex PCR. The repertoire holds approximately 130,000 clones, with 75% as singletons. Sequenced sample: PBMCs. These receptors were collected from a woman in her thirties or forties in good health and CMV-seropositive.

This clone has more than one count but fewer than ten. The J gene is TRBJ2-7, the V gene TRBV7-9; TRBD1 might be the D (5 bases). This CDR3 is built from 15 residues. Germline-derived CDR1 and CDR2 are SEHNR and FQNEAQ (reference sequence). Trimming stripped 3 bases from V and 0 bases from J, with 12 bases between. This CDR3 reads CASSFIAGPSYEQYF. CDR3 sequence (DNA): TGTGCCAGCAGCTTCATTGCAGGGCCCTCCTACGAGCAGTACTTC.

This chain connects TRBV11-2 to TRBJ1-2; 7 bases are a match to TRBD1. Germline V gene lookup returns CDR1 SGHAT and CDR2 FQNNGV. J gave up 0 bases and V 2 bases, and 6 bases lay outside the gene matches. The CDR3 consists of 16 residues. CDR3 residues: CASSLNTGAANYGYTF. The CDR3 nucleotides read TGTGCCAGCAGCTTAAATACAGGGGCTGCTAACTATGGCTACACCTTC.

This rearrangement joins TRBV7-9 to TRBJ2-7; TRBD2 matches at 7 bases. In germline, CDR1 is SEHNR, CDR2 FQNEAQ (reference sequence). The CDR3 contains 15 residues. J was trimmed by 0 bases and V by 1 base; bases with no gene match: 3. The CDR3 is CASSLERGSSYEQYF. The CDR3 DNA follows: TGTGCCAGCAGCTTAGAGCGCGGGAGCTCCTACGAGCAGTACTTC.

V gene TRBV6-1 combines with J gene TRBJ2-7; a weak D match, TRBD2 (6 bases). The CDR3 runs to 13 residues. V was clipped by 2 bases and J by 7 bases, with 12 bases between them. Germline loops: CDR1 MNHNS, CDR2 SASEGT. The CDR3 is CASSERRGVEQYF. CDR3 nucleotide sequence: TGTGCCAGCAGTGAAAGGCGGGGCGTGGAGCAGTACTTC.

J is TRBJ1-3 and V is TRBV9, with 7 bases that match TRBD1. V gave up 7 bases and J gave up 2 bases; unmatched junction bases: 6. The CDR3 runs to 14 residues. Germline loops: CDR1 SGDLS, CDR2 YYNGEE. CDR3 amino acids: CASGQGGTGNTIYF. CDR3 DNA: TGTGCCAGCGGCCAGGGGGGAACTGGAAACACCATATATTTT.

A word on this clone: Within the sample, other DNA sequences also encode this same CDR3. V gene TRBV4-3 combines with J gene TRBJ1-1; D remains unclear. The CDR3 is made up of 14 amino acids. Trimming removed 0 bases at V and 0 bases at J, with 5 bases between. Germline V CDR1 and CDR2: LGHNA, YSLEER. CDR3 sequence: CASSQDTVNTEAFF. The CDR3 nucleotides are TGCGCCAGCAGCCAAGACACGGTGAACACTGAAGCTTTCTTT.

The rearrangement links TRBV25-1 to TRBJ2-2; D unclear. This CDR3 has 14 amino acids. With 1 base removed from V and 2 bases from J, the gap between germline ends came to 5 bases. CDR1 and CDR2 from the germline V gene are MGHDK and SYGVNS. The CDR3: CASSELSNTGELFF. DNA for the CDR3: TGTGCCAGCAGTGAATTGAGCAACACCGGGGAGCTGTTTTTT.

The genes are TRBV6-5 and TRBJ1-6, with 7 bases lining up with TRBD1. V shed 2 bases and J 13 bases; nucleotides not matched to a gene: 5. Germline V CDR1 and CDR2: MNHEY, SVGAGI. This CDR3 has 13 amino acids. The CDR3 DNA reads TGTGCCAGCAGTTACGTACAGGGGTCCCCCCTCCACTTT. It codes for CASSYVQGSPLHF.

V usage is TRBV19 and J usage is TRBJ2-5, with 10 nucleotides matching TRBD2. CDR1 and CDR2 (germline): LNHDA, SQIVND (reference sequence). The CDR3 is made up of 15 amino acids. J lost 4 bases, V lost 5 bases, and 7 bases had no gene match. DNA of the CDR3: TGTGCCAGTAGTTCGTCAGCGGGAGGGTTAGAGACCCAGTACTTC. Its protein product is CASSSSAGGLETQYF.

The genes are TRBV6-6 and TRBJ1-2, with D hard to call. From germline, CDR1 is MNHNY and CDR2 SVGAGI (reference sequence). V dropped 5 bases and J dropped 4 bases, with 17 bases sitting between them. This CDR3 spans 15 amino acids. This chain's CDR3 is CASSSYGEEGYGYTF. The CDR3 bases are TGTGCCAGCAGTAGTTACGGGGAGGAGGGCTATGGCTACACCTTC.

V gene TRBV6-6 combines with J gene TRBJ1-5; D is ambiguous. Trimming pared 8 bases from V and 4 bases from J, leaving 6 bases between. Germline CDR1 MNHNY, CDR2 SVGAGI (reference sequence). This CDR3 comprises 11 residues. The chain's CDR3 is CASSTNQPQHF. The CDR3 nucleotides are TGTGCCAGCTCCACAAATCAGCCCCAGCATTTT.

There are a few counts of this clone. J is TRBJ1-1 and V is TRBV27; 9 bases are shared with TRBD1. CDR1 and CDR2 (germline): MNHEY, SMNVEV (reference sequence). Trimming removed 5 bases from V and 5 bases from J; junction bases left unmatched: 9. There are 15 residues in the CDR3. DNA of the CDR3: TGTGCCAGCAGTCCCGGGGACAGGGTAATTACTGAAGCTTTCTTT. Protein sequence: CASSPGDRVITEAFF.

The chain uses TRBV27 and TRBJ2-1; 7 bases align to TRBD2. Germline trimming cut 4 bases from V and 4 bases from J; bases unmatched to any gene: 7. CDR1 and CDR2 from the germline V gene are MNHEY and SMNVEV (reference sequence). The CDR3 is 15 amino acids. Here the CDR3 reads CASSSGGGGYNEQFF. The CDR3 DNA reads TGTGCCAGCAGTTCAGGCGGGGGAGGGTACAATGAGCAGTTCTTC.

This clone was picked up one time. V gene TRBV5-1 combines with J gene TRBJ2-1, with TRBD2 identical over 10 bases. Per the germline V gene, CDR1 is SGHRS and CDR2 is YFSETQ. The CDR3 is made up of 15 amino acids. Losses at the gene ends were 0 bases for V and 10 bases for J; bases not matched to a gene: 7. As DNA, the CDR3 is TGCGCCAGCAGCTTGGTTGTAGCGGGAGGCGAAGAGCAGTTCTTC. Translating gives CASSLVVAGGEEQFF.

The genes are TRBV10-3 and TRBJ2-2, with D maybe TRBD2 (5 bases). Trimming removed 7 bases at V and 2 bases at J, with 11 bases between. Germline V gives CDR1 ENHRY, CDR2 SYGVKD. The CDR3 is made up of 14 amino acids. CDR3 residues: CAIKLRLNTGELFF. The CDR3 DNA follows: TGTGCCATCAAACTCCGACTAAACACCGGGGAGCTGTTTTTT.

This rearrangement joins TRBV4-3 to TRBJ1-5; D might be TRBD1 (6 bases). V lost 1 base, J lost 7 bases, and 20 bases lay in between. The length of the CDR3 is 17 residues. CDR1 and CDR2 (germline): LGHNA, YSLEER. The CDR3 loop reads CASSQGGSARGSQPQHF. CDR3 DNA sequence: TGCGCCAGCAGCCAAGGGGGGTCTGCCAGGGGCAGCCAGCCCCAGCATTTT.

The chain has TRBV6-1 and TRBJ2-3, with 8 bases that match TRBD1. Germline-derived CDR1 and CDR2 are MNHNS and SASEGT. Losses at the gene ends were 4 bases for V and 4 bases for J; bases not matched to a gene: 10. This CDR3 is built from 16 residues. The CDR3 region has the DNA TGTGCCAGCAGTGCCTCCCCAGGGGGCACGGCAGATACGCAGTATTTT. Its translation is CASSASPGGTADTQYF.

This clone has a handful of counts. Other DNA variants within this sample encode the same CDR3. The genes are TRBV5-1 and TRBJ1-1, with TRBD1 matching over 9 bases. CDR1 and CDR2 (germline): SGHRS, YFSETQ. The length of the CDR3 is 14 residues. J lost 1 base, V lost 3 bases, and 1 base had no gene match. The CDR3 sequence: CASSSQGANTEAFF. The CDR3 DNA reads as TGCGCCAGCAGCTCACAGGGGGCGAACACTGAAGCTTTCTTT.

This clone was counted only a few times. CDR3 nucleotides: TGTGCCAGCAGCTTGGATAGCGGGTACTCCTACGAGCAGTACTTC. Its protein is CASSLDSGYSYEQYF. The chain uses TRBV5-6 and TRBJ2-7, with TRBD2 matching 7 bases. V shed 0 bases and J 0 bases; nucleotides not matched to a gene: 3. Germline V gene sequence: CDR1 SGHDT, CDR2 YYEEEE. The CDR3 totals 15 residues.

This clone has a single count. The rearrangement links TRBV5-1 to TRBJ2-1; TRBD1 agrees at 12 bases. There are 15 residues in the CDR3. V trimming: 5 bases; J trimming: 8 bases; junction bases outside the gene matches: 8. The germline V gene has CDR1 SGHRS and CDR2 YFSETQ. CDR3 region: CASRLRDRGPDEQFF. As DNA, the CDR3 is TGCGCCAGCAGACTAAGGGACAGGGGGCCAGATGAGCAGTTCTTC.

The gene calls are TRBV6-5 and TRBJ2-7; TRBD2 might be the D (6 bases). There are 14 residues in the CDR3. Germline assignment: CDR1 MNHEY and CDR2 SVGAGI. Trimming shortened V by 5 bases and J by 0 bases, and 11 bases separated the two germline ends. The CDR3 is CASSRTSFSYEQYF. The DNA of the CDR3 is TGTGCCAGCAGTCGTACTAGCTTCTCCTACGAGCAGTACTTC.

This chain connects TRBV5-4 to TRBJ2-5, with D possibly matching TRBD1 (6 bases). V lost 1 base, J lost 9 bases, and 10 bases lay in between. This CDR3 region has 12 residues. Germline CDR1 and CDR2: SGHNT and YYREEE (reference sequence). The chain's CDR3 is CASSLYRQAQYF. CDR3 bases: TGTGCCAGCAGCTTGTACCGACAGGCCCAGTACTTC.

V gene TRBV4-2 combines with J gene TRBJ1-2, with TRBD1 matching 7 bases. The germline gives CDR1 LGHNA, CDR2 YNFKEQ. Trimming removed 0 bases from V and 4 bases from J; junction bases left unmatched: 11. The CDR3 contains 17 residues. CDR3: CASSQDRGDRASYGYTF. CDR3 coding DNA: TGTGCCAGCAGCCAAGATCGGGGAGACAGGGCCAGCTATGGCTACACCTTC.

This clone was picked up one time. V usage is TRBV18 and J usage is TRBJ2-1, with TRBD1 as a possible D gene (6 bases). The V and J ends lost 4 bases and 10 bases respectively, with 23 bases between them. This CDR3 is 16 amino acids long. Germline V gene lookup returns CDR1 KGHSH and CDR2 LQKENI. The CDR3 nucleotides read TGTGCCAGCTCACACGGGACACCCGATTATCTTTTCGAGCAGTTCTTC. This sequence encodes CASSHGTPDYLFEQFF.